The T cell receptor (beta chain) under discussion was sequenced for a study of PD-1 blockade in mismatch repair-deficient tumors. Study-wide points: Rapid post-treatment expansion, then contraction, generally preceding radiologic response, marked tumor-resident clones.

For this clone: The target antigen is unknown.

V lost 0 bases and J 5 bases, leaving 8 bases between the germline ends. The CDR3 loop spans 14 amino acids. Germline values: CDR1 MNHEY, CDR2 SMNVEV (reference sequence). The table came from immunoSEQ multiplex PCR; TCRdb's copy has only in-frame clones and leaves some out. The sample has 120,000 or so clones; 86% are singletons. The chain employs TRBV27 and TRBJ2-1, with D unclear. The source is an adult with mismatch repair-deficient cancer. The sequenced sample was peripheral blood, obtained 44 weeks after starting pembrolizumab. CDR3 sequence (DNA): TGTGCCAGCAGTTTATCGGCCAGCCACAATGAGCAGTTCTTC. This gives the protein CASSLSASHNEQFF.